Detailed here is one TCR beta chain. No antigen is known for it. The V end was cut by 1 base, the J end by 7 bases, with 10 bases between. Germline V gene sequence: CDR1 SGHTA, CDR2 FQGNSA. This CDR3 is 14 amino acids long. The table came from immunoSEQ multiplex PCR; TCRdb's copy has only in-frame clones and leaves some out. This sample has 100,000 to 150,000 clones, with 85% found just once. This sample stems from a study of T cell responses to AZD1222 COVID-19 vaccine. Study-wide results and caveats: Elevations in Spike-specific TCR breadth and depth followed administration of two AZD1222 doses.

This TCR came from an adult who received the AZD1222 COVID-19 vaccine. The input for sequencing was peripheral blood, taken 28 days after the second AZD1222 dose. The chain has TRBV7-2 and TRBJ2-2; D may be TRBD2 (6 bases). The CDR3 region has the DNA TGTGCCAGCAGCTTAGGACTAGGTGTCGGGGAGCTGTTTTTT. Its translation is CASSLGLGVGELFF. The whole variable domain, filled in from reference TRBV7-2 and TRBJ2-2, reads GAGVSQSPSNKVTEKGKDVELRCDPISGHTALYWYRQSLGQGLEFLIYFQGNSAPDKSGLPSDRFSAERTGGSVSTLTIQRTQQEDSAVYLCASSLGLGVGELFFGEGSRLTVL.